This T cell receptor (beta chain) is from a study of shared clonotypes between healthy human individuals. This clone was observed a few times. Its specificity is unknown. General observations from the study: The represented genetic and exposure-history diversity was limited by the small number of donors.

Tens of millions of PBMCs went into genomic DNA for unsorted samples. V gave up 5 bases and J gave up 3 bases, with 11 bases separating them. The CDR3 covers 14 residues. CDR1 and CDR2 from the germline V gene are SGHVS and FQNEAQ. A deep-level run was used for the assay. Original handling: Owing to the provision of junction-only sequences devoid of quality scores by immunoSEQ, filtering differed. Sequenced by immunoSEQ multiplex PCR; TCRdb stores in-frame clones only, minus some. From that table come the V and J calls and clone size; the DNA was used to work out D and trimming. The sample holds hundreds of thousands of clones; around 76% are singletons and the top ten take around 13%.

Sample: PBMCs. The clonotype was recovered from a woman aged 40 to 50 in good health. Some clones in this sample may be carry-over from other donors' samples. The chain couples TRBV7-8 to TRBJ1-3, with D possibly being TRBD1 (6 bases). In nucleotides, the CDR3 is TGTGCCAGCAGCCAGGAGGGACATGGAAACACCATATATTTT. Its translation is CASSQEGHGNTIYF. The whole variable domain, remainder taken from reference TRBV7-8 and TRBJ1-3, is GAGVSQSPRYKVAKRGQDVALRCDPISGHVSLFWYQQALGQGPEFLTYFQNEAQLDKSGLPSDRFFAERPEGSVSTLKIQRTQQEDSAVYLCASSQEGHGNTIYFGEGSWLTVV.